Given below is one TCR beta chain in context. Its antigen is still unknown. One entry per CDR3 protein, called by TCRdb with MiXCR from the reads. The table records about 740,000 distinct CDR3 sequences, around a third of them present only once. This sample is part of a study of T cell repertoires in cytomegalovirus infection. Study in general: Well-studied HLA-B-restricted epitopes and recently identified HLA-C-restricted epitopes of CMV were both used in the study. CMV infection plus the matching HLA type was flagged by public TCR beta signatures.

Study-wide points: Carriers of CMV and the relevant HLA type were discriminated by public TCR beta frequency. HLA-C-restricted TCR beta clonotypes specific for CMV led the ex vivo response.

The CDR3 spans 14 residues. Trimming shortened V by 5 bases and J by 5 bases, and 15 bases separated the two germline ends. Germline-derived CDR1 and CDR2 are LNHDA and SQIVND (reference sequence). The sequence derives from a human donor in good health (CMV status not recorded). Some clones in this sample may be carry-over from other donors' samples. Material: cultured PBMCs, obtained from culture after CMV antigen stimulation. V and J are TRBV19 and TRBJ1-1, with D tentatively TRBD1 (5 bases). CDR3 nucleotide sequence: TGTGCCAGTAGTCAAAGAGGGACGGGGACTGAAGCTTTCTTT. Amino acid sequence: CASSQRGTGTEAFF.